This entry lists 11 T cell receptor beta chains sequenced from one sample in a study of identical twins. TCRdb processed the 5' RACE reads anew with MiXCR; each CDR3 protein has one entry. The sample carries 750,000 to 950,000 distinct CDR3 sequences, roughly an eighth recorded once. The same data also went into a second study, on yellow fever vaccine responses in identical twins.

Sequenced sample: PBMCs. These receptors all stem from a woman in her late teens or twenties in good health.

This clonotype was observed a handful of times. The rearrangement links TRBV2 to TRBJ1-1; D is undetermined. This CDR3 is built from 10 residues. V dropped 6 bases and J dropped 3 bases, with 2 bases sitting between them. CDR1 is SNHLY and CDR2 is FYNNEI in the germline V gene. The CDR3, as DNA: TGTGCCAGCAGCGACACTGAAGCTTTCTTT. This codes for CASSDTEAFF. The full variable domain, with the rest looked up from reference TRBV2 and TRBJ1-1, is EPEVTQTPSHQVTQMGQEVILRCVPISNHLYFYWYRQILGQKVEFLVSFYNNEISEKSEIFDDQFSVERPDGSNFTLKIRSTKLEDSAMYFCASSDTEAFFGQGTRLTVV.

Ten or more counts support this clonotype. The rearrangement uses TRBV12-3 or TRBV12-4 and TRBJ1-1; D is unclear. The V and J ends lost 6 bases and 14 bases respectively, with 16 bases between them. The CDR3 is 11 amino acids. CDR3 sequence (DNA): TGTGCCAGCAGAAAGAAAGGAGTATCCTTCTTT. This encodes CASRKKGVSFF.

The CDR3 is CASSVASFYEQYV. The CDR3 DNA reads as TGTGCCAGCAGTGTTGCTAGCTTCTACGAGCAGTACGTC. The chain combines TRBV6-1 with TRBJ2-7; tentative D call: TRBD2 (5 bases). The V gene lost 4 bases and the J gene lost 3 bases, with 10 bases spanning the gap. The germline CDR1 and CDR2 sequences are MNHNS and SASEGT. The CDR3 is made up of 13 amino acids.

This clonotype was seen a few times. The rearrangement uses TRBV29-1 and TRBJ1-1; D unresolved. Germline values: CDR1 SQVTM, CDR2 ANQGSEA. This CDR3 contains 11 residues. Trimming shortened V by 7 bases and J by 3 bases, and 9 bases separated the two germline ends. The CDR3 region is CSGGAHTEAFF. The CDR3 nucleotides read TGCAGCGGGGGAGCTCACACTGAAGCTTTCTTT.

In its sample, this clonotype was seen a few times. The chain carries TRBV29-1 and TRBJ2-2; 7 bases are shared with TRBD2. Unmatched junction bases numbered 4, after V lost 6 bases and J lost 3 bases. CDR3 size: 13 residues. Germline V CDR1 and CDR2: SQVTM, ANQGSEA. The CDR3 loop reads CSVPGGDTGELFF. In DNA, the CDR3 is TGCAGCGTCCCGGGGGGAGACACCGGGGAGCTGTTTTTT.

V gene TRBV29-1 combines with J gene TRBJ2-7; D is perhaps TRBD2 (5 bases). Trimming removed 4 bases at V and 0 bases at J, with 10 bases between. The germline CDR1 and CDR2 sequences are SQVTM and ANQGSEA. This CDR3 is built from 13 residues. The CDR3 is CSVGERSSYEQYF. The CDR3 coding sequence is TGCAGCGTTGGGGAGCGGAGCTCCTACGAGCAGTACTTC.

A few counts support this clonotype. In DNA form, the CDR3 reads TGTGCCACCAGCAGAGTAGCGGGAGCCACTACCTACGAGCAGTACTTC. It is translated as CATSRVAGATTYEQYF. This sequence joins TRBV15 and TRBJ2-7; 9 bases fit TRBD2. The CDR3 is 16 residues long. Germline assignment: CDR1 LNHNV and CDR2 YYDKDF (reference sequence). Trimming took 1 base from V and 2 from J; bases not matched to a gene: 6.

The CDR3: CASSDYAKGFSDEQYF. The CDR3 nucleotides are TGTGCCAGCAGCGATTATGCGAAGGGGTTCTCGGACGAGCAGTACTTC. The chain carries TRBV12-3 or TRBV12-4 and TRBJ2-7, with a weak D call TRBD1 (5 bases). The V end lost 6 bases, the J end lost 5 bases, and 23 bases lay between the germline ends. This CDR3 spans 16 amino acids.

The chain has TRBV20-1 and TRBJ2-1, with D possibly being TRBD1 (6 bases). There are 15 residues in the CDR3. From germline, CDR1 is DFQATT and CDR2 SNEGSKA (reference sequence). V lost 0 bases to trimming and J lost 2 bases, with 11 bases between them. The CDR3 sequence: CSAREVQGTYNEQFF. The DNA for the CDR3 is TGCAGTGCTAGAGAGGTCCAGGGGACCTACAATGAGCAGTTCTTC.

V and J are TRBV9 and TRBJ2-3, with 9 bases matching TRBD1. This CDR3 comprises 16 residues. Germline V gene sequence: CDR1 SGDLS, CDR2 YYNGEE. Losses at the gene ends were 4 bases for V and 6 bases for J; bases not matched to a gene: 12. CDR3 sequence reads: CASSPAWTGVEDTQYF. CDR3 DNA sequence: TGTGCCAGCAGCCCAGCCTGGACAGGGGTAGAGGATACGCAGTATTTT.

The gene calls are TRBV25-1 and TRBJ2-6; D remains unclear. This CDR3 contains 15 residues. V was cut by 3 bases and J by 0 bases, with 6 bases left in between. CDR1 is MGHDK, CDR2 SYGVNS, per germline. The CDR3, as DNA: TGTGCCAGCAGTGATAGTTTCTCTGGGGCCAACGTCCTGACTTTC. Translated, it gives CASSDSFSGANVLTF. The whole variable domain, remainder taken from reference TRBV25-1 and TRBJ2-6, is EADIYQTPRYLVIGTGKKITLECSQTMGHDKMYWYQQDPGMELHLIHYSYGVNSTEKGDLSSESTVSRIRTEHFPLTLESARPSHTSQYLCASSDSFSGANVLTFGAGSRLTVL.